The 25 T cell receptor beta chains listed next were all sequenced from one sample in a study of cytomegalovirus exposure and HLA in healthy donors (dated by TCRdb to about 2017). Libraries were constructed by the immunoSEQ multiplex PCR assay. The table comes from immuneACCESS by way of TCRdb, which keeps in-frame sequences with V and J called. Part of the clones is missing from these tables; in studies checked, under half for an unresolved V gene and the rest for unknown reasons. The sample profile shows 100,000 to 150,000 clones; 75% to 90% of them were found once. The biggest ten clones account for roughly 1.2% of the sample. The sample taken for sequencing was PBMCs. The receptor source for this set is a woman between 18 and 30 years old in good health and CMV-seronegative.

The chain employs TRBV7-7 and TRBJ2-1; the D is unclear. The CDR3 runs 13 residues. Trimming removed 2 bases at V and 8 bases at J, with 10 bases between. CDR1 SSHAT and CDR2 FNYEAQ come from the germline V gene (reference sequence). This CDR3 is CASSLSPQYEQFF. The CDR3 bases are TGTGCCAGCAGCTTATCCCCCCAGTATGAGCAGTTCTTC.

The chain combines TRBV5-1 with TRBJ2-5; 10 nucleotides agree with TRBD2. The V gene end was trimmed by 4 bases and the J gene end by 2 bases; junction bases not matched to a gene: 2. The length of the CDR3 is 14 residues. Germline CDR1 and CDR2: SGHRS and YFSETQ. In DNA, the CDR3 is TGCGCCAGCAGCAGTAGCGGGGGGCAAGAGACCCAGTACTTC. This sequence encodes CASSSSGGQETQYF.

This chain links TRBV25-1 with TRBJ1-4, with TRBD1 matching over 9 bases. This CDR3 has 15 residues. Germline assignment: CDR1 MGHDK and CDR2 SYGVNS. With V trimmed by 4 bases and J by 10 bases, 10 bases remained unmatched. This chain's CDR3 is CASSGASGTGLKLFF. The CDR3 coding sequence is TGTGCCAGCAGTGGGGCCAGTGGGACAGGGCTAAAACTGTTTTTT.

J is TRBJ2-3 and V is TRBV5-1; 11 bases align to TRBD2. After removal of 3 bases from V and 4 bases from J, the junction contained 7 bases not matched to a gene. This CDR3 has 16 amino acids. Germline V lookup: CDR1 SGHRS, CDR2 YFSETQ. The CDR3 DNA reads TGCGCCAGCAGCTCCGGGACTAGCGGAAAATCAGATACGCAGTATTTT. This sequence encodes CASSSGTSGKSDTQYF.

The chain uses TRBV6-1 and TRBJ1-5; 7 bases match TRBD1. V was clipped by 4 bases and J by 4 bases; unmatched bases: 7. The CDR3 is 15 amino acids. Per the germline V gene, CDR1 is MNHNS and CDR2 is SASEGT. Here the CDR3 reads CASSADRWGNQPQHF. The DNA for the CDR3 is TGTGCCAGCAGTGCGGACAGGTGGGGGAATCAGCCCCAGCATTTT.

This clone was observed a single time. J is TRBJ1-1 and V is TRBV6-1, with D perhaps TRBD1 (6 bases). Germline V gene sequence: CDR1 MNHNS, CDR2 SASEGT. This CDR3 has 14 residues. Trimming removed 2 bases from V and 1 base from J, with 8 bases in between. In nucleotides, the CDR3 is TGTGCCAGCAGTGAACTGGGACAGAACACTGAAGCTTTCTTT. Amino acids: CASSELGQNTEAFF.

In its sample, this clone was seen a few times. V usage is TRBV29-1 and J usage is TRBJ1-1, with a weak D call TRBD1 (5 bases). The CDR3 consists of 11 residues. V was clipped by 3 bases and J by 3 bases, with 5 bases between them. Looked up from germline, CDR1 is SQVTM and CDR2 is ANQGSEA. CDR3: CSVDRDTEAFF. The CDR3 coding sequence is TGCAGCGTTGACAGGGACACTGAAGCTTTCTTT.

V usage is TRBV9 and J usage is TRBJ1-2; D might be TRBD1 (6 bases). The CDR3 covers 14 residues. The V end lost 3 bases, the J end lost 2 bases, and 11 bases lay between the germline ends. Per germline, CDR1 SGDLS and CDR2 YYNGEE. The CDR3 here is CASSALGANYGYTF. In nucleotides, the CDR3 is TGTGCCAGCAGCGCTTTGGGGGCAAACTATGGCTACACCTTC.

The genes are TRBV9 and TRBJ1-1, with a weak D call TRBD1 (5 bases). The CDR3 is 14 residues long. V was trimmed by 4 bases and J by 1 base, leaving 11 bases between them. Germline V gene lookup returns CDR1 SGDLS and CDR2 YYNGEE. The CDR3 is CASSPRQSNTEAFF. The CDR3 DNA is TGTGCCAGCAGCCCTCGACAGTCGAACACTGAAGCTTTCTTT.

This chain connects TRBV6-6 to TRBJ1-2; TRBD1 agrees at 7 bases. CDR1 MNHNY and CDR2 SVGAGI come from the germline V gene (reference sequence). V lost 0 bases to trimming and J lost 1 base; unmatched junction nucleotides: 5. There are 16 residues in the CDR3. CDR3 DNA sequence: TGTGCCAGCAGTTACTCGACAGGGCAGCGTAACTATGGCTACACCTTC. Translated: CASSYSTGQRNYGYTF.

The chain recombines TRBV7-6 with TRBJ2-6; D remains ambiguous. The germline CDR1 and CDR2 sequences are SGHVS and FNYEAQ. The length of the CDR3 is 16 residues. V gave up 1 base and J gave up 0 bases, with 7 bases separating them. CDR3 amino acids: CASSLVRSSGANVLTF. In nucleotides, the CDR3 is TGTGCCAGCAGCTTAGTACGGAGCTCTGGGGCCAACGTCCTGACTTTC. Looking up the rest from reference TRBV7-6 and TRBJ2-6 gives the full variable domain: GAGVSQSPRYKVTKRGQDVALRCDPISGHVSLYWYRQALGQGPEFLTYFNYEAQQDKSGLPNDRFSAERPEGSISTLTIQRTEQRDSAMYRCASSLVRSSGANVLTFGAGSRLTVL.

V is TRBV6-6 and J is TRBJ1-5; D is unresolved. V gave up 2 bases and J gave up 2 bases, with 7 bases separating them. There are 14 residues in the CDR3. CDR1 MNHNY and CDR2 SVGAGI come from the germline V gene (reference sequence). This CDR3 reads CASSYGQGNQPQHF. CDR3 in DNA: TGTGCCAGCAGTTACGGGCAGGGCAATCAGCCCCAGCATTTT.

The chain has TRBV6-1 and TRBJ1-2, with TRBD1 matching over 7 bases. The V segment lost 2 bases and the J segment 8 bases; nucleotides outside the gene matches: 11. This CDR3 region has 15 residues. CDR1 is MNHNS, CDR2 SASEGT, per germline. The CDR3 bases are TGTGCCAGCAGTGAAAGGGGTACAGGGGTCGACGGCTACACCTTC. Translation gives CASSERGTGVDGYTF.

The J gene is TRBJ1-2, the V gene TRBV5-1, with unresolved D. The CDR3 sequence is 14 residues long. V lost 0 bases, J lost 6 bases, and 12 bases lay in between. The germline gives CDR1 SGHRS, CDR2 YFSETQ. The CDR3 DNA reads TGCGCCAGCAGCTTGGATATTTCAGGCGATGGCTACACCTTC. Its protein product is CASSLDISGDGYTF. The whole variable domain, remainder taken from reference TRBV5-1 and TRBJ1-2, is KAGVTQTPRYLIKTRGQQVTLSCSPISGHRSVSWYQQTPGQGLQFLFEYFSETQRNKGNFPGRFSGRQFSNSRSEMNVSTLELGDSALYLCASSLDISGDGYTFGSGTRLTVV.

This clone appeared once. The CDR3 DNA sequence: TGTGCCAGCAGCTTAGCGGAAGACTCAGGGTATGGGCAGTACTTC. It yields the protein CASSLAEDSGYGQYF. V usage is TRBV7-8 and J usage is TRBJ2-7; a possible D gene is TRBD1 (5 bases). This CDR3 region has 15 residues. V was pared by 0 bases and J by 9 bases, with 18 bases between. Per the germline V gene, CDR1 is SGHVS and CDR2 is FQNEAQ.

This rearrangement joins TRBV5-1 to TRBJ1-3, with 7 bases fitting TRBD1. This CDR3 has 16 amino acids. J gave up 4 bases and V 1 base, and 8 bases lay outside the gene matches. CDR1 is SGHRS and CDR2 is YFSETQ in the germline V gene. CDR3 region: CASSLPEGGAGNTIYF. CDR3 bases: TGCGCCAGCAGCTTGCCTGAAGGGGGCGCGGGAAACACCATATATTTT.

The V call is TRBV19, the J call TRBJ1-3, with D unresolved. The CDR3 covers 14 residues. V was clipped by 6 bases and J by 7 bases, with 16 bases between them. CDR1 and CDR2 from the germline V gene are LNHDA and SQIVND (reference sequence). CDR3 amino acids: CASSTQSTRNTIYF. DNA for the CDR3: TGTGCCAGTAGCACACAGAGTACAAGGAACACCATATATTTT.

The chain joins TRBV7-6 to TRBJ1-5, with 9 positions matching TRBD1. This CDR3 region has 15 residues. V gave up 2 bases and J gave up 5 bases; unmatched junction bases: 4. The germline gives CDR1 SGHVS, CDR2 FNYEAQ. CDR3 loop: CASSLTGTGYQPQHF. CDR3 sequence (DNA): TGTGCCAGCAGCTTAACCGGGACAGGGTATCAGCCCCAGCATTTT.

This chain uses TRBV5-6 with TRBJ2-2, with 8 bases lining up with TRBD1. The CDR3 length is 13 residues. V lost 5 bases to trimming and J lost 6 bases; unmatched junction nucleotides: 3. Looked up from germline, CDR1 is SGHDT and CDR2 is YYEEEE. CDR3 DNA sequence: TGTGCCAGCAGGCGGACAGGGTCCGGGGAGCTGTTTTTT. This sequence encodes CASRRTGSGELFF.

The chain combines TRBV5-1 with TRBJ2-3; D perhaps matches TRBD2 (6 bases). In germline, CDR1 is SGHRS, CDR2 YFSETQ. This CDR3 is 16 amino acids long. V was clipped by 0 bases and J by 5 bases, with 16 bases between them. DNA of the CDR3: TGCGCCAGCAGCTTGGAAGGAGCGGGTCATGGAGATACGCAGTATTTT. This encodes CASSLEGAGHGDTQYF.

The V call is TRBV29-1, the J call TRBJ1-2; D may be TRBD1 (5 bases). The germline gives CDR1 SQVTM, CDR2 ANQGSEA. The CDR3 sequence is 12 residues long. Trimming shortened V by 4 bases and J by 4 bases, and 10 bases separated the two germline ends. CDR3 protein: CSVVQGPYGYTF. As DNA, the CDR3 is TGCAGCGTTGTTCAGGGCCCCTATGGCTACACCTTC.

This clone was observed a single time. The chain has TRBV25-1 and TRBJ1-3, with TRBD1 as a possible D gene (6 bases). The CDR3 spans 17 residues. The germline V gene encodes CDR1 MGHDK and CDR2 SYGVNS. The germline V and J ends were trimmed by 2 bases and 7 bases, with 21 bases remaining between them. CDR3 DNA: TGTGCCAGCAGTGAAAGGTGGGGGGGGCCCAATCGTAACACCATATATTTT. Encoded protein: CASSERWGGPNRNTIYF. The entire variable domain, with the rest obtained from reference TRBV25-1 and TRBJ1-3, is as follows: EADIYQTPRYLVIGTGKKITLECSQTMGHDKMYWYQQDPGMELHLIHYSYGVNSTEKGDLSSESTVSRIRTEHFPLTLESARPSHTSQYLCASSERWGGPNRNTIYFGEGSWLTVV.

This clone was observed a single time. The chain uses TRBV7-2 and TRBJ2-3, with D possibly being TRBD2 (5 bases). V lost 2 bases to trimming and J lost 2 bases, with 8 bases between them. CDR3 length equals 14 residues. Germline CDR1 is SGHTA and CDR2 is FQGNSA. The CDR3 spells CASSLNGVTDTQYF. In nucleotides, the CDR3 is TGTGCCAGCAGCTTAAACGGGGTCACAGATACGCAGTATTTT.

This chain links TRBV7-8 with TRBJ2-1, with a possible D match to TRBD2 (5 bases). Germline-derived CDR1 and CDR2 are SGHVS and FQNEAQ. CDR3 length: 12 amino acids. Deletions cut 5 bases from V and 7 bases from J, with 9 bases between. The chain's CDR3 is CASSPWRNEQFF. CDR3 DNA sequence: TGTGCCAGCAGCCCATGGAGGAATGAGCAGTTCTTC.

The V and J genes are TRBV7-9 and TRBJ2-3; 15 bases fit TRBD2. Germline CDR1 and CDR2: SEHNR and FQNEAQ (reference sequence). V lost 4 bases to trimming and J lost 1 base; unmatched junction nucleotides: 0. CDR3 length equals 16 residues. CDR3 region: CASSWTSGGGTDTQYF. CDR3 nucleotides: TGTGCCAGCAGCTGGACTAGCGGGGGGGGCACAGATACGCAGTATTTT.